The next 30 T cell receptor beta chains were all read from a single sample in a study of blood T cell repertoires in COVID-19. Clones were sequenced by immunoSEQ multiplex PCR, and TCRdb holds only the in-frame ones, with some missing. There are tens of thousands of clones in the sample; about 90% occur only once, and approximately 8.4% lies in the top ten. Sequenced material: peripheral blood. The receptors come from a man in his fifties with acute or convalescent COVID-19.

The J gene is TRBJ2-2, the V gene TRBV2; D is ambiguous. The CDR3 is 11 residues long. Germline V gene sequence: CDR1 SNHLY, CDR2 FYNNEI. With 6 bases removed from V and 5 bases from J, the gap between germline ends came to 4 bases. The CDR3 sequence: CASRYTGELFF. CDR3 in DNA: TGTGCCAGCAGGTATACCGGGGAGCTGTTTTTT. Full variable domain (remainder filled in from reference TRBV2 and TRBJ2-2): EPEVTQTPSHQVTQMGQEVILRCVPISNHLYFYWYRQILGQKVEFLVSFYNNEISEKSEIFDDQFSVERPDGSNFTLKIRSTKLEDSAMYFCASRYTGELFFGEGSRLTVL.

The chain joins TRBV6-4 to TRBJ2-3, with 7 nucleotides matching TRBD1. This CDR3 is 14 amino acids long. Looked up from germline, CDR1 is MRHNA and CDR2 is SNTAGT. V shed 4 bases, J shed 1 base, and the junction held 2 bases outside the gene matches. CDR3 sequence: CASSVTGGTDTQYF. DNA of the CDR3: TGTGCCAGCAGTGTAACAGGGGGCACAGATACGCAGTATTTT.

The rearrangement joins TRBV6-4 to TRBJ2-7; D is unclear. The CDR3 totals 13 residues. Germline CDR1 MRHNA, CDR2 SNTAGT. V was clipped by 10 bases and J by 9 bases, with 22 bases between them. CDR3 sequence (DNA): TGTGCCATCCCCCGGGTGTACCCTCAACGGCAGTACTTC. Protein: CAIPRVYPQRQYF.

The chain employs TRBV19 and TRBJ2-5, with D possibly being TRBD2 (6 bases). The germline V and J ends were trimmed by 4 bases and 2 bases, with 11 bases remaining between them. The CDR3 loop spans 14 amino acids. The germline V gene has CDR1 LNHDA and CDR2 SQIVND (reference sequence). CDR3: CASSKGGVQETQYF. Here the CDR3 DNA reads TGTGCCAGTAGTAAAGGCGGGGTACAAGAGACCCAGTACTTC.

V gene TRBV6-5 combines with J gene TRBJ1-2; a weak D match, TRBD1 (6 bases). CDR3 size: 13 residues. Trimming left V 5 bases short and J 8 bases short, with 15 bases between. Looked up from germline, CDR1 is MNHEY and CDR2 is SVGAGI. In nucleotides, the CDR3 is TGTGCCAGCAGTCCCCAGGGGACGCACGGCTACACCTTC. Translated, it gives CASSPQGTHGYTF.

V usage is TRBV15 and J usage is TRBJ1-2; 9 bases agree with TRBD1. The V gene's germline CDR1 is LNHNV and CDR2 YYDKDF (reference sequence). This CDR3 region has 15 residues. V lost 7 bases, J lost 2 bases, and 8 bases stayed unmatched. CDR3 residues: CATTQGQGKNYGYTF. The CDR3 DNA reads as TGTGCCACCACCCAGGGACAGGGAAAGAACTATGGCTACACCTTC.

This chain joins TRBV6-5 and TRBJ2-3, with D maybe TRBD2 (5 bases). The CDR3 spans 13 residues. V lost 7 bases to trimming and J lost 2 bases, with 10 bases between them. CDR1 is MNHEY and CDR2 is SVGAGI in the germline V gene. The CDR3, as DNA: TGTGCCAGCAAAGCGGATTTCACAGATACGCAGTATTTT. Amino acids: CASKADFTDTQYF.

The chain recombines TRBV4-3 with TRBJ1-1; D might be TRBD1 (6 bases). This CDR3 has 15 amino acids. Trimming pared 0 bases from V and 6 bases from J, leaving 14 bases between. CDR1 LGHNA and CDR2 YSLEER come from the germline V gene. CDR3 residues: CASSQDNRVRPEAFF. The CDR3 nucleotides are TGCGCCAGCAGCCAAGATAACAGGGTCCGCCCTGAAGCTTTCTTT.

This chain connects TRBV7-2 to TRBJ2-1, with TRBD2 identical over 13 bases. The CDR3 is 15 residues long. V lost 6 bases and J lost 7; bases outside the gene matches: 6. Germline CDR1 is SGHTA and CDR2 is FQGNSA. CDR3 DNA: TGTGCCAGCAGTGCGACTAGCGGGGGGCGAAATGAGCAGTTCTTC. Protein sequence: CASSATSGGRNEQFF.

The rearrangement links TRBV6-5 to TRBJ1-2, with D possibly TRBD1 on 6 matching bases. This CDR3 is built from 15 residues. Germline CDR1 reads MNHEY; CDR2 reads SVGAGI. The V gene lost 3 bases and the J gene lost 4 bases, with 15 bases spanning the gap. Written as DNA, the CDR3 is TGTGCCAGCAGTTATATCTCAGGGGACGTCTATGGCTACACCTTC. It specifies CASSYISGDVYGYTF.

The chain's CDR3 is CASSQRQAGANVLTF. The CDR3 bases are TGTGCCAGCAGCCAGCGACAGGCTGGGGCCAACGTCCTGACTTTC. The chain has TRBV3-1 (or the pseudogene TRBV3-2) and TRBJ2-6, with D possibly being TRBD1 (6 bases). The V gene's germline CDR1 is LGHDT and CDR2 YNNKEL (reference sequence). This CDR3 has 15 amino acids. The germline V and J ends were trimmed by 3 bases and 2 bases, with 8 bases remaining between them.

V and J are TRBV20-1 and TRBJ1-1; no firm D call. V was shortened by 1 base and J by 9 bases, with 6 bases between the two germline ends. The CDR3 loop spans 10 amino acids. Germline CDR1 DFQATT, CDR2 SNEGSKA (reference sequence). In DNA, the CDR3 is TGCAGTGCTAGAGGCTACCAAGCTTTCTTT. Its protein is CSARGYQAFF.

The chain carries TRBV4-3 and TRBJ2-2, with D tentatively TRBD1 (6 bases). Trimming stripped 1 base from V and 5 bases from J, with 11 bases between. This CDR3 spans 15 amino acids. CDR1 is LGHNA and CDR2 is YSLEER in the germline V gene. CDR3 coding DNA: TGCGCCAGCAGCCAAGTTACAGGGTGGACCGGGGAGCTGTTTTTT. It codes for CASSQVTGWTGELFF.

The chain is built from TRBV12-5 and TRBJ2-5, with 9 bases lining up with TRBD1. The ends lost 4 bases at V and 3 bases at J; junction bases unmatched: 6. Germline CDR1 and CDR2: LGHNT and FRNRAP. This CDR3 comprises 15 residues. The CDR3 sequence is CASGWGQGREETQYF. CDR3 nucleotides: TGTGCTAGTGGTTGGGGACAGGGAAGGGAAGAGACCCAGTACTTC.

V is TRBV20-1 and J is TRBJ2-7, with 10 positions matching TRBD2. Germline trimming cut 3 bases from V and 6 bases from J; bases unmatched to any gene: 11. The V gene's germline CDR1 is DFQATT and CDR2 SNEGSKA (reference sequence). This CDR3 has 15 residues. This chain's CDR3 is CSASSLVAGGSEQYF. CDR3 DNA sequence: TGCAGTGCTAGTTCCCTGGTAGCGGGAGGAAGCGAGCAGTACTTC.

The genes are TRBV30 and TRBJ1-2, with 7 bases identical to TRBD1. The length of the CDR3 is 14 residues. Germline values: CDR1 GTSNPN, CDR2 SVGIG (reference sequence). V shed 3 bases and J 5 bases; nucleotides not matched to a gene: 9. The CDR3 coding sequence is TGTGCCTGGAGATCAGGGGGGTTAGGGTATGGCTACACCTTC. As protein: CAWRSGGLGYGYTF. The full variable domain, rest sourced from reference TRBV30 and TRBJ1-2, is SQTIHQWPATLVQPVGSPLSLECTVEGTSNPNLYWYRQAAGRGLQLLFYSVGIGQISSEVPQNLSASRPQDRQFILSSKKLLLSDSGFYLCAWRSGGLGYGYTFGSGTRLTVV.

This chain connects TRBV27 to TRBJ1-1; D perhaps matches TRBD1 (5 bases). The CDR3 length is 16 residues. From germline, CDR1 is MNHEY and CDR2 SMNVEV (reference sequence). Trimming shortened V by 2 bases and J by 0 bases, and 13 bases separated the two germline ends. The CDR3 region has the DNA TGTGCCAGCAGTTTACGGGCAGGGCTAATGAACACTGAAGCTTTCTTT. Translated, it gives CASSLRAGLMNTEAFF.

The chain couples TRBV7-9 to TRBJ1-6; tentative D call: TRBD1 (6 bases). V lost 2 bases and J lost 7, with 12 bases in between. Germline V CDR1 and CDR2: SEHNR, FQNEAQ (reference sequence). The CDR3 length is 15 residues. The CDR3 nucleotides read TGTGCCAGCAGCTTACAGGGGTGGGAAAATTCACCCCTCCACTTT. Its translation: CASSLQGWENSPLHF. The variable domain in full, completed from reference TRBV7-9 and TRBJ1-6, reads DTGVSQNPRHKITKRGQNVTFRCDPISEHNRLYWYRQTLGQGPEFLTYFQNEAQLEKSRLLSDRFSAERPKGSFSTLEIQRTEQGDSAMYLCASSLQGWENSPLHFGNGTRLTVT.

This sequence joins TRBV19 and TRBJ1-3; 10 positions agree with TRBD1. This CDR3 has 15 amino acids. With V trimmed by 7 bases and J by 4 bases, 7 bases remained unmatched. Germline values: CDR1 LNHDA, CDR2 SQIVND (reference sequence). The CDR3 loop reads CASTTTGGYGNTIYF. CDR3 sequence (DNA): TGTGCCAGTACTACGACAGGGGGCTACGGAAACACCATATATTTT.

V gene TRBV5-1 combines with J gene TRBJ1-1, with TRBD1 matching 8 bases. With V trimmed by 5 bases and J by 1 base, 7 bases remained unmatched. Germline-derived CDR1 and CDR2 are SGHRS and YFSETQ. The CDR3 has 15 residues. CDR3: CASRGATGANTEAFF. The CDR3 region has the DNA TGCGCCAGCAGGGGGGCGACAGGGGCGAACACTGAAGCTTTCTTT.

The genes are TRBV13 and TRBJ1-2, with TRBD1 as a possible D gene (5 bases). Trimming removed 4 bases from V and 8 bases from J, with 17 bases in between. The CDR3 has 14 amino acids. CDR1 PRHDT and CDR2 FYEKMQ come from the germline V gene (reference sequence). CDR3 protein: CASSSQSGSYGYTF. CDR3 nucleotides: TGTGCCAGCAGCTCCCAGTCAGGGTCCTACGGCTACACCTTC.

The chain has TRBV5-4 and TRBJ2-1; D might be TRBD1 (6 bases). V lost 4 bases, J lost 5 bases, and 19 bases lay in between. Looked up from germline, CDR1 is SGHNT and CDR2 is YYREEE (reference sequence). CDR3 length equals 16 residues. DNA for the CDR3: TGTGCCAGCAGCCCCCCCATAACCACAGGGCACAATGAGCAGTTCTTC. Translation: CASSPPITTGHNEQFF.

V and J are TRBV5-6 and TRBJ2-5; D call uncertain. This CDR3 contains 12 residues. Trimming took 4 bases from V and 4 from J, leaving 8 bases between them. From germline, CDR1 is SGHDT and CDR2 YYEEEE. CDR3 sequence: CASSKHTETQYF. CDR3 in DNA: TGTGCCAGCAGCAAACATACAGAGACCCAGTACTTC.

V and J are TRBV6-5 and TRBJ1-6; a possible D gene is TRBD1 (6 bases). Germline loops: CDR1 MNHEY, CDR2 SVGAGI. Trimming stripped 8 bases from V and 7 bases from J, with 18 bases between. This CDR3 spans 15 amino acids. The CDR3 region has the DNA TGTGCCAGCCGGCCGGCAGGGGCCCTAAATTCACCCCTCCACTTT. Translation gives CASRPAGALNSPLHF.

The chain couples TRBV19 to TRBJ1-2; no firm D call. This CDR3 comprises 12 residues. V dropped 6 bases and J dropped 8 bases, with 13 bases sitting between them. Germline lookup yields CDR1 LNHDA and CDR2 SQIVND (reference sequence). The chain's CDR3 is CASRSGMRGYTF. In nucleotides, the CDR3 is TGTGCCAGTAGATCCGGCATGAGGGGCTACACCTTC.

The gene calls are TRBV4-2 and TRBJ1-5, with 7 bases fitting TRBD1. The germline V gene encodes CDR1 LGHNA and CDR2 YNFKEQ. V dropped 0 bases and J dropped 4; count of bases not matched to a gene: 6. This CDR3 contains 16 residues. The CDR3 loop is CASSQEGGQSNQPQHF. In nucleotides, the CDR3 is TGTGCCAGCAGCCAAGAGGGGGGACAGAGTAATCAGCCCCAGCATTTT.

The CDR3 loop is CASSFGTGGTGELFF. The CDR3 DNA sequence: TGTGCCAGCAGCTTTGGGACAGGGGGCACCGGGGAGCTGTTTTTT. This sequence joins TRBV5-6 and TRBJ2-2; TRBD1 agrees at 11 bases. CDR1 is SGHDT and CDR2 is YYEEEE in the germline V gene. The CDR3 has 15 amino acids. V lost 2 bases and J lost 4; bases outside the gene matches: 1.

CDR3 sequence (DNA): TGTGCCAGCAGCCGAGCCGGGAGGAACACTGAAGCTTTCTTT. This codes for CASSRAGRNTEAFF. The rearrangement links TRBV13 to TRBJ1-1; D is uncertain. The germline V gene encodes CDR1 PRHDT and CDR2 FYEKMQ (reference sequence). CDR3 length equals 14 residues. Trimming stripped 5 bases from V and 1 base from J, with 11 bases between. The entire variable domain, with the rest obtained from reference TRBV13 and TRBJ1-1, is as follows: AAGVIQSPRHLIKEKRETATLKCYPIPRHDTVYWYQQGPGQDPQFLISFYEKMQSDKGSIPDRFSAQQFSDYHSELNMSSLELGDSALYFCASSRAGRNTEAFFGQGTRLTVV.

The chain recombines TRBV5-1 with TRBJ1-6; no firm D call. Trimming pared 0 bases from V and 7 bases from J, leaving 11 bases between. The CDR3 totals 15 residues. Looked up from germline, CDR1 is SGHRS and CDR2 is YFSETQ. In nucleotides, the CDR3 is TGCGCCAGCAGCTTGGGGGAGGGCCGGAATTCACCCCTCCACTTT. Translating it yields CASSLGEGRNSPLHF. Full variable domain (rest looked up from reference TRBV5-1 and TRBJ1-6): KAGVTQTPRYLIKTRGQQVTLSCSPISGHRSVSWYQQTPGQGLQFLFEYFSETQRNKGNFPGRFSGRQFSNSRSEMNVSTLELGDSALYLCASSLGEGRNSPLHFGNGTRLTVT.

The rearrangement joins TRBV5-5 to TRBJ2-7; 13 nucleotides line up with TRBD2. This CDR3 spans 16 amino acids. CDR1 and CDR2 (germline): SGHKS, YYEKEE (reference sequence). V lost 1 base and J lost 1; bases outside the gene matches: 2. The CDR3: CASSLTSGGESYEQYF. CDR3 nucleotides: TGTGCCAGCAGCTTGACTAGCGGGGGGGAGTCCTACGAGCAGTACTTC.